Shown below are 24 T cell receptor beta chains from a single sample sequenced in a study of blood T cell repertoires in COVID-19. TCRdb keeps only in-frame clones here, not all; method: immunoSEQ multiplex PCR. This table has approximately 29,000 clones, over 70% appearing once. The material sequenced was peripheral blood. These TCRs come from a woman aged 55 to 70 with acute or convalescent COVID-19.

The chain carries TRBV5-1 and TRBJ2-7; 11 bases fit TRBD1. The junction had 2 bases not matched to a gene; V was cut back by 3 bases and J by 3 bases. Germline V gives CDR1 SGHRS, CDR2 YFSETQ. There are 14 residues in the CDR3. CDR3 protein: CASSWTGGNYEQYF. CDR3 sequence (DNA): TGCGCCAGCAGCTGGACAGGGGGCAACTACGAGCAGTACTTC.

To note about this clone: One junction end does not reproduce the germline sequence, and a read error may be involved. DNA for the CDR3: TGTGCCAGCAGTGACCCAGGGCCTCATCAGCACCAGCATTTT. This gives the protein CASSDPGPHQHQHF. This chain connects TRBV2 to TRBJ1-5, with D perhaps matching TRBD1 (5 bases). This CDR3 is 14 amino acids long. The germline V gene encodes CDR1 SNHLY and CDR2 FYNNEI.

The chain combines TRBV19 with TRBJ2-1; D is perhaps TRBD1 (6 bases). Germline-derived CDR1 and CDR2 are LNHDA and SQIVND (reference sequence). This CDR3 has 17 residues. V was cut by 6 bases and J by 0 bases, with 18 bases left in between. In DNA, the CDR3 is TGTGCCAGTAGACCCACAGGGCCCCTGAGCTCCTACAATGAGCAGTTCTTC. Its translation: CASRPTGPLSSYNEQFF.

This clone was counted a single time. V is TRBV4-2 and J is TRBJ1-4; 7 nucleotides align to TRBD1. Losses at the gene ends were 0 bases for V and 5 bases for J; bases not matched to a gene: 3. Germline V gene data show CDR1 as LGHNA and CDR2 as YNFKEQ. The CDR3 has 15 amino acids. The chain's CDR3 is CASSQDLQGNEKLFF. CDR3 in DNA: TGTGCCAGCAGCCAAGATCTACAGGGGAATGAAAAACTGTTTTTT.

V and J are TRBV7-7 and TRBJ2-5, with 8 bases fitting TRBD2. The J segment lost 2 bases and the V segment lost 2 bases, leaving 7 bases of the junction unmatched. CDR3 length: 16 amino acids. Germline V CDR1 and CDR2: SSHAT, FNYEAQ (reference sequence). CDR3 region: CASSLLTSGEQETQYF. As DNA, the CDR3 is TGTGCCAGCAGCTTATTAACTAGCGGAGAACAAGAGACCCAGTACTTC.

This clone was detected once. This CDR3 reads CASSLAFGGLGFSETQYF. In DNA, the CDR3 is TGTGCCAGCAGCTTAGCCTTTGGGGGACTAGGTTTTTCAGAGACCCAGTACTTC. The rearrangement uses TRBV11-2 and TRBJ2-5; 8 bases match TRBD2. The CDR3 sequence is 18 residues long. V was clipped by 1 base and J by 4 bases; unmatched bases: 14. Germline V gene sequence: CDR1 SGHAT, CDR2 FQNNGV.

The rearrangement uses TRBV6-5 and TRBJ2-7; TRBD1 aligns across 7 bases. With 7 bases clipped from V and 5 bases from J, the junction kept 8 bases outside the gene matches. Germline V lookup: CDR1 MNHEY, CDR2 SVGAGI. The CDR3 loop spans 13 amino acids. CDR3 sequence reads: CASTGQVGDEQYF. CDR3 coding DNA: TGTGCCAGCACCGGACAGGTAGGCGACGAGCAGTACTTC.

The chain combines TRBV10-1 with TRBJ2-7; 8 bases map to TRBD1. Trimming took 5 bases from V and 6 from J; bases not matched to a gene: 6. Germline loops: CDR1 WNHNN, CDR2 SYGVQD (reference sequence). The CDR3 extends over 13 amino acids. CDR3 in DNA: TGCGCCAGCAGTCAGGACAGGGCGAGCGAGCAGTACTTC. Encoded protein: CASSQDRASEQYF.

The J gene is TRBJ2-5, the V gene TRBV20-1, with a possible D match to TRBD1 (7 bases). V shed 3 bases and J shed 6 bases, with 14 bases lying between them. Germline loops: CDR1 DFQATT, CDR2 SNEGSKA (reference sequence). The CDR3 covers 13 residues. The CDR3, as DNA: TGCAGTGCTAGTGCCCAGGGGGGAAAGACCCAGTACTTC. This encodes CSASAQGGKTQYF.

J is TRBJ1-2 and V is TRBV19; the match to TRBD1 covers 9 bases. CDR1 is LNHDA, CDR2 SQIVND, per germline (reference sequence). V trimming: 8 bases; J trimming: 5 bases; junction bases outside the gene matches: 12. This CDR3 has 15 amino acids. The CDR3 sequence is CASRENTGGVYGYTF. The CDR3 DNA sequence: TGTGCCAGTCGGGAGAACACAGGGGGCGTATATGGCTACACCTTC. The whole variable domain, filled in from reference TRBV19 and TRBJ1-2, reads DGGITQSPKYLFRKEGQNVTLSCEQNLNHDAMYWYRQDPGQGLRLIYYSQIVNDFQKGDIAEGYSVSREKKESFPLTVTSAQKNPTAFYLCASRENTGGVYGYTFGSGTRLTVV.

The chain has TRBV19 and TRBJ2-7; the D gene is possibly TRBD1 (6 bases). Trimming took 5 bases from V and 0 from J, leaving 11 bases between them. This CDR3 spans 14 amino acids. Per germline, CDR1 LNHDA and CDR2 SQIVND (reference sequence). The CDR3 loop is CASSFNRASYEQYF. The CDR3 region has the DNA TGTGCCAGTAGTTTCAACAGGGCCTCCTACGAGCAGTACTTC.

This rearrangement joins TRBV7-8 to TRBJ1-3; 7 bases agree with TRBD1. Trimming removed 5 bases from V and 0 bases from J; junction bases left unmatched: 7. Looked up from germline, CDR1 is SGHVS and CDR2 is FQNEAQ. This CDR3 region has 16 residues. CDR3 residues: CASSLGTAGSGNTIYF. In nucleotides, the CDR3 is TGTGCCAGCAGCCTTGGGACAGCCGGCTCTGGAAACACCATATATTTT.

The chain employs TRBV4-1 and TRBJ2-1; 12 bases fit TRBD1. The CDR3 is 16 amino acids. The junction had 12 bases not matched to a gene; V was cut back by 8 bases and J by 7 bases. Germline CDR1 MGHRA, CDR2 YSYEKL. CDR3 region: CASAGQGQGARNEQFF. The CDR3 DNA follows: TGCGCCAGCGCGGGACAGGGACAGGGGGCAAGGAATGAGCAGTTCTTC.

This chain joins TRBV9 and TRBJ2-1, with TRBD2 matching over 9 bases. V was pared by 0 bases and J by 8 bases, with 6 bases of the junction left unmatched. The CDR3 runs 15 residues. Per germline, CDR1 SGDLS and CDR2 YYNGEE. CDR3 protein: CASSVVGGGDHEQFF. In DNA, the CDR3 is TGTGCCAGCAGCGTAGTGGGCGGGGGGGATCATGAGCAGTTCTTC.

The CDR3 DNA sequence: TGTGCCAGCAGTGAAGCGAGAACAGCCTATGGCTACACCTTC. It translates to CASSEARTAYGYTF. This chain joins TRBV2 and TRBJ1-2; D not certain. The CDR3 totals 14 residues. CDR1 is SNHLY, CDR2 FYNNEI, per germline. V lost 0 bases and J 4 bases, leaving 9 bases between the germline ends.

The CDR3 region is CASTTVNDEAFF. The DNA for the CDR3 is TGTGCCAGTACCACGGTAAATGATGAAGCTTTCTTT. This chain connects TRBV19 to TRBJ1-1, with no clear D. The V gene's germline CDR1 is LNHDA and CDR2 SQIVND (reference sequence). The CDR3 sequence is 12 residues long. V was cut by 7 bases and J by 7 bases, with 13 bases left in between. Full variable domain (rest looked up from reference TRBV19 and TRBJ1-1): DGGITQSPKYLFRKEGQNVTLSCEQNLNHDAMYWYRQDPGQGLRLIYYSQIVNDFQKGDIAEGYSVSREKKESFPLTVTSAQKNPTAFYLCASTTVNDEAFFGQGTRLTVV.

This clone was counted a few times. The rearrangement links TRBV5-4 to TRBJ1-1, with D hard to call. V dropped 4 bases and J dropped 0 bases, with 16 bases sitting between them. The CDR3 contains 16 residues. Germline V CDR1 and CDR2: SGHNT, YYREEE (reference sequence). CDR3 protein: CASSQYLTEMNTEAFF. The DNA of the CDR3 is TGTGCCAGCAGCCAATACTTGACGGAGATGAACACTGAAGCTTTCTTT. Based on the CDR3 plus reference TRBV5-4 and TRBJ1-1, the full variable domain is ETGVTQSPTHLIKTRGQQVTLRCSSQSGHNTVSWYQQALGQGPQFIFQYYREEENGRGNFPPRFSGLQFPNYSSELNVNALELDDSALYLCASSQYLTEMNTEAFFGQGTRLTVV.

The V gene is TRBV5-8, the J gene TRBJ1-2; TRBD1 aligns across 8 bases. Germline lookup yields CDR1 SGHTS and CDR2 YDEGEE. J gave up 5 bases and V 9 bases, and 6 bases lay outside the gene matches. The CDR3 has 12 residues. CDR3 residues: CATLTGGYGYTF. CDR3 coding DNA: TGTGCCACCCTAACAGGGGGTTATGGCTACACCTTC.

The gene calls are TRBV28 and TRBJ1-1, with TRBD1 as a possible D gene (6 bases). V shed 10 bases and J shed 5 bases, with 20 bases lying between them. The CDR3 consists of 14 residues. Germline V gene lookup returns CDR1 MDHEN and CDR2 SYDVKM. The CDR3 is CAIQPGRGRTEAFF. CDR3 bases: TGTGCCATCCAACCCGGGAGGGGGAGGACTGAAGCTTTCTTT.

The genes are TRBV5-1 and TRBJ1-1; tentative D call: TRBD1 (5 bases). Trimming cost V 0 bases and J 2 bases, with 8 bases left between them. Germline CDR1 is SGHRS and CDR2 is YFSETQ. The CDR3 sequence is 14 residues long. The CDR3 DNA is TGCGCCAGCAGCTTGGGACAGCCTAACACTGAAGCTTTCTTT. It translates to CASSLGQPNTEAFF. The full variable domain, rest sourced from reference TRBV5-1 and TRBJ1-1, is KAGVTQTPRYLIKTRGQQVTLSCSPISGHRSVSWYQQTPGQGLQFLFEYFSETQRNKGNFPGRFSGRQFSNSRSEMNVSTLELGDSALYLCASSLGQPNTEAFFGQGTRLTVV.

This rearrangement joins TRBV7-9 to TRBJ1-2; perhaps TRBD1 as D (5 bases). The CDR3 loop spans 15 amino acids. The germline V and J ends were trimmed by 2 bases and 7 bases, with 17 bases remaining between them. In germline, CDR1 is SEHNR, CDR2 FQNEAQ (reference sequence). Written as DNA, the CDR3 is TGTGCCAGCAGCTTAATCCCAGCGGGGGAGGGTGGCTACACCTTC. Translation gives CASSLIPAGEGGYTF.

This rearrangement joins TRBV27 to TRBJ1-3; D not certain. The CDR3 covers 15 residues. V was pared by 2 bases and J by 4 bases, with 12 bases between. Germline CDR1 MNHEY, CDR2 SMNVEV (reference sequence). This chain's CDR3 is CASSLEGVPGNTIYF. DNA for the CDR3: TGTGCCAGCAGTTTAGAGGGTGTCCCCGGAAACACCATATATTTT.

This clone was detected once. CDR3 coding DNA: TGTGCCAGCAGTTACCAGGGGGCAAATGGCTACACCTTC. This sequence encodes CASSYQGANGYTF. The chain couples TRBV6-2 or TRBV6-3 to TRBJ1-2; 8 nucleotides align to TRBD1. This CDR3 contains 13 residues. Per the germline V gene, CDR1 is MNHEY and CDR2 is SVGEGT. V trimming: 2 bases; J trimming: 6 bases; junction bases outside the gene matches: 2.

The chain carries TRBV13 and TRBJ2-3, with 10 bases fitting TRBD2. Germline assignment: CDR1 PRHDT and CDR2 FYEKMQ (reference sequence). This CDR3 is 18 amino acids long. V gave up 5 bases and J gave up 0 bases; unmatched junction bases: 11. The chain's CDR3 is CASSITSGDTPSTDTQYF. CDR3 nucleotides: TGTGCCAGCAGCATTACTAGCGGGGATACCCCTAGCACAGATACGCAGTATTTT.